The following is a TCR beta chain sequence with its context. Cohort placement rested on clinical history that participants reported themselves. This sample was included in a study of blood T cell repertoires in COVID-19. Across the whole study: From T cells, B-cell-depleted T cells, or PBMCs came the material, which was cDNA or gDNA.

Profiling relied on immunoSEQ multiplex PCR, and the TCRdb table lists in-frame clones only, not all of them. The sample has more than 250,000 clones; around nine tenths are singletons. The specimen was PBMCs or T cells enriched from blood (not recorded which). The sequence derives from a middle-aged woman who had recovered from COVID-19.

This chain's CDR3 is CASSFRDRSRGETQYF. As DNA, the CDR3 is TGTGCCAGCAGTTTCCGGGACAGGTCCCGGGGAGAGACCCAGTACTTC. The gene calls are TRBV28 and TRBJ2-5, with 8 bases matching TRBD1. Germline values: CDR1 MDHEN, CDR2 SYDVKM. V lost 3 bases, J lost 4 bases, and 10 bases stayed unmatched. The CDR3 spans 16 residues.